Listed here are 22 T cell receptor beta chains from one sample, sequenced in a study of technical replicates of blood from a few donors. Only in-frame clones appear in the TCRdb table, and some are missing; sequencing was by immunoSEQ multiplex PCR. This sample has 60,000 to 65,000 clones, with 70% to 90% found just once. The sequenced sample was PBMCs. Every receptor here comes from a human donor in good health. Some clones in this sample may be carry-over from other donors' samples.

The chain has TRBV5-5 and TRBJ1-2, with 9 bases matching TRBD1. The J segment lost 4 bases and the V segment lost 2 bases, leaving 3 bases of the junction unmatched. The CDR3 totals 14 residues. Germline CDR1 is SGHKS and CDR2 is YYEKEE (reference sequence). DNA of the CDR3: TGTGCCAGCAGCTTAGGGGACAGGGCCTATGGCTACACCTTC. Its protein is CASSLGDRAYGYTF.

V is TRBV4-3 and J is TRBJ1-6; 7 bases line up with TRBD1. Per the germline V gene, CDR1 is LGHNA and CDR2 is YSLEER. V was clipped by 1 base and J by 3 bases; unmatched bases: 0. The CDR3 is 15 residues long. The CDR3 sequence is CASSQGQGYNSPLHF. CDR3 nucleotide sequence: TGCGCCAGCAGCCAAGGACAGGGCTATAATTCACCCCTCCACTTT.

Judged by abundance, this clone is medium-sized (0.01 to 0.1%). The V gene is TRBV7-2, the J gene TRBJ2-7, with D unresolved. This CDR3 contains 16 residues. Germline V gene data show CDR1 as SGHTA and CDR2 as FQGNSA. Trimming stripped 4 bases from V and 4 bases from J, with 20 bases between. Here the CDR3 reads CASSSLLPQNQYEQYF. In DNA, the CDR3 is TGTGCCAGCAGCTCCCTCCTCCCACAGAATCAATACGAGCAGTACTTC.

The rearrangement links TRBV27 to TRBJ2-1; 12 bases are a match to TRBD1. V dropped 8 bases and J dropped 7; count of bases not matched to a gene: 18. CDR1 MNHEY and CDR2 SMNVEV come from the germline V gene (reference sequence). This CDR3 is 18 amino acids long. This CDR3 is CASFPRLPGTGGLNEQFF. The CDR3 region has the DNA TGTGCCAGCTTCCCCCGATTGCCCGGGACAGGGGGCTTGAATGAGCAGTTCTTC.

The rearrangement joins TRBV6-5 to TRBJ2-5; a possible D gene is TRBD1 (5 bases). CDR1 MNHEY and CDR2 SVGAGI come from the germline V gene. Trimming removed 0 bases at V and 6 bases at J, with 11 bases between. This CDR3 has 14 amino acids. CDR3 in DNA: TGTGCCAGCAGTTACTCGCAGGGTGTAAAGACCCAGTACTTC. This sequence encodes CASSYSQGVKTQYF.

This chain links TRBV6-1 with TRBJ1-5, with TRBD1 as a possible D gene (6 bases). This CDR3 contains 12 residues. From germline, CDR1 is MNHNS and CDR2 SASEGT. V shed 10 bases and J shed 9 bases, with 16 bases lying between them. DNA of the CDR3: TGTGCCACCCAGGGGCCCGCGGGGCCCCAGCATTTT. Translating gives CATQGPAGPQHF.

The rearrangement links TRBV2 to TRBJ1-5, with TRBD1 matching 7 bases. Unmatched junction bases numbered 10, after V lost 6 bases and J lost 2 bases. This CDR3 has 16 residues. The V gene's germline CDR1 is SNHLY and CDR2 FYNNEI. CDR3 amino acids: CASRDTGEVGNQPQHF. In nucleotides, the CDR3 is TGTGCCAGCAGGGACACAGGGGAGGTTGGCAATCAGCCCCAGCATTTT.

V usage is TRBV4-2 and J usage is TRBJ2-7, with 7 bases fitting TRBD2. Germline CDR1 LGHNA, CDR2 YNFKEQ. The CDR3 contains 15 residues. The junction had 5 bases not matched to a gene; V was cut back by 1 base and J by 2 bases. CDR3 DNA sequence: TGTGCCAGCAGCCAAGGGGGGGGACGGGCCTACGAGCAGTACTTC. As protein: CASSQGGGRAYEQYF.

The rearrangement uses TRBV19 and TRBJ2-7; TRBD1 agrees at 9 bases. The CDR3 is made up of 14 amino acids. CDR1 and CDR2 (germline): LNHDA, SQIVND (reference sequence). V gave up 4 bases and J gave up 4 bases; unmatched junction bases: 5. The CDR3 coding sequence is TGTGCCAGTAGTAGACAGGGGGAGAGGTACGAGCAGTACTTC. As protein: CASSRQGERYEQYF.

This chain links TRBV4-2 with TRBJ2-7; TRBD2 is a possible D gene (6 bases). Looked up from germline, CDR1 is LGHNA and CDR2 is YNFKEQ. The CDR3 runs to 17 residues. Trimming shortened V by 1 base and J by 0 bases, and 16 bases separated the two germline ends. Here the CDR3 reads CASSQVDYGEDSYEQYF. The CDR3 region has the DNA TGTGCCAGCAGCCAAGTCGACTACGGGGAGGACTCCTACGAGCAGTACTTC.

The V gene is TRBV7-2, the J gene TRBJ2-1; D is possibly TRBD2 (5 bases). Germline CDR1 SGHTA, CDR2 FQGNSA. The CDR3 totals 13 residues. Deletions cut 3 bases from V and 6 bases from J, with 9 bases between. CDR3 amino acids: CASSLESGNEQFF. CDR3 in DNA: TGTGCCAGCAGCTTGGAGAGCGGCAATGAGCAGTTCTTC.

The rearrangement links TRBV5-1 to TRBJ1-4; 8 bases line up with TRBD1. CDR1 is SGHRS, CDR2 YFSETQ, per germline. This CDR3 region has 16 residues. Trimming took 4 bases from V and 4 from J; bases not matched to a gene: 9. The CDR3 nucleotides are TGCGCCAGCAGCATCACTACAGGGGGAGATAATGAAAAACTGTTTTTT. Its protein is CASSITTGGDNEKLFF.

The chain links TRBV27 to TRBJ2-7; D may be TRBD2 (5 bases). The germline V gene has CDR1 MNHEY and CDR2 SMNVEV (reference sequence). With 3 bases removed from V and 0 bases from J, the gap between germline ends came to 12 bases. This CDR3 has 15 residues. In DNA, the CDR3 is TGTGCCAGCAGTTTTACCCGAGGGCTCTCCTACGAGCAGTACTTC. Translating gives CASSFTRGLSYEQYF.

The chain carries TRBV29-1 and TRBJ2-1; TRBD1 is a possible D gene (6 bases). V gave up 7 bases and J gave up 6 bases, with 13 bases separating them. There are 12 residues in the CDR3. Germline V gene data show CDR1 as SQVTM and CDR2 as ANQGSEA. In DNA, the CDR3 is TGCAGCGCCGGACAGCCGGGCAATGAGCAGTTCTTC. Amino acid sequence: CSAGQPGNEQFF.

The chain recombines TRBV9 with TRBJ2-7; 13 positions match TRBD2. V lost 0 bases to trimming and J lost 2 bases; unmatched junction nucleotides: 2. Germline CDR1 reads SGDLS; CDR2 reads YYNGEE. This CDR3 contains 16 residues. The CDR3 nucleotides are TGTGCCAGCAGCGTAGGGGGACTAGCGGGGACCTACGAGCAGTACTTC. Amino acids: CASSVGGLAGTYEQYF.

This clone was counted once. The chain employs TRBV11-2 and TRBJ1-4, with a weak D call TRBD1 (6 bases). Deletions cut 5 bases from V and 7 bases from J, with 17 bases between. The germline gives CDR1 SGHAT, CDR2 FQNNGV. The CDR3 sequence is 15 residues long. The DNA for the CDR3 is TGTGCCAGCAGCGCGAACGGGGGGGCTCTTGAAAAACTGTTTTTT. It is translated as CASSANGGALEKLFF.

This chain uses TRBV7-3 with TRBJ1-1; 7 bases align to TRBD1. CDR1 is SGHTA, CDR2 FQGTGA, per germline. The CDR3 is made up of 13 amino acids. V lost 5 bases to trimming and J lost 7 bases; unmatched junction nucleotides: 7. CDR3 in DNA: TGTGCCAGCAGCGTGACAGGGAGAGGTGAAGCTTTCTTT. Amino acids: CASSVTGRGEAFF. Full variable domain (outside the CDR3, taken from reference TRBV7-3 and TRBJ1-1): GAGVSQTPSNKVTEKGKYVELRCDPISGHTALYWYRQSLGQGPEFLIYFQGTGAADDSGLPNDRFFAVRPEGSVSTLKIQRTERGDSAVYLCASSVTGRGEAFFGQGTRLTVV.

In this sample, this clone turned up once. The chain recombines TRBV19 with TRBJ1-1; the match to TRBD1 covers 12 bases. There are 15 residues in the CDR3. V shed 0 bases, J shed 11 bases, and the junction held 7 bases outside the gene matches. In germline, CDR1 is LNHDA, CDR2 SQIVND (reference sequence). CDR3 in DNA: TGTGCCAGTAGTATAGATCTCGGGACAGGGGGCTCGGCTTTCTTT. Translation: CASSIDLGTGGSAFF. The variable domain in full, with the rest retrieved from reference TRBV19 and TRBJ1-1, is DGGITQSPKYLFRKEGQNVTLSCEQNLNHDAMYWYRQDPGQGLRLIYYSQIVNDFQKGDIAEGYSVSREKKESFPLTVTSAQKNPTAFYLCASSIDLGTGGSAFFGQGTRLTVV.

The chain recombines TRBV27 with TRBJ1-1; possible D gene TRBD1, 6 bases. The CDR3 is made up of 15 amino acids. The V gene lost 7 bases and the J gene lost 5 bases, with 20 bases spanning the gap. Germline assignment: CDR1 MNHEY and CDR2 SMNVEV (reference sequence). As DNA, the CDR3 is TGTGCCAGCACCCCTCAGGGCCAGGGGAGAACTGAAGCTTTCTTT. Translating it yields CASTPQGQGRTEAFF.

This sequence joins TRBV29-1 and TRBJ2-4; TRBD1 matches 7 bases. The CDR3 has 11 residues. CDR1 is SQVTM and CDR2 is ANQGSEA in the germline V gene. The V and J ends lost 7 bases and 6 bases, in that order; junction bases with no gene match: 3. Written as DNA, the CDR3 is TGCAGCGGCAGACAGGGAAACATTCAGTACTTC. Translated, it gives CSGRQGNIQYF.

The chain has TRBV10-3 and TRBJ1-2; D may be TRBD1 (6 bases). Germline CDR1 is ENHRY and CDR2 is SYGVKD. V gave up 6 bases and J gave up 2 bases, with 13 bases separating them. This CDR3 spans 14 amino acids. DNA for the CDR3: TGTGCCATCAGCCCCGAACAGGGAAACTATGGCTACACCTTC. This codes for CAISPEQGNYGYTF.

This clone was seen a few times. The rearrangement joins TRBV2 to TRBJ1-5; D uncertain. The CDR3 runs to 14 residues. Germline V gene lookup returns CDR1 SNHLY and CDR2 FYNNEI. V shed 6 bases and J shed 0 bases, with 9 bases lying between them. CDR3: CASRESVSNQPQHF. As DNA, the CDR3 is TGTGCCAGCAGGGAGAGCGTTAGCAATCAGCCCCAGCATTTT.